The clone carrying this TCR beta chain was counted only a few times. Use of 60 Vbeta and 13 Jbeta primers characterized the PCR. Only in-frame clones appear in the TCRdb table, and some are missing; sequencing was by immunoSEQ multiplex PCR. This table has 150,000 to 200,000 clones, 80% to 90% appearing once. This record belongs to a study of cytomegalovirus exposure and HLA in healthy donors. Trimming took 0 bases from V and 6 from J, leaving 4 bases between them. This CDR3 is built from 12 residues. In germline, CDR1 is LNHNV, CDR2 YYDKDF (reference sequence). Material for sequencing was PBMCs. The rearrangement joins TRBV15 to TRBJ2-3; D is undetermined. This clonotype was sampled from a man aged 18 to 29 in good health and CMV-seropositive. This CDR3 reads CATSRDADTQYF. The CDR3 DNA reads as TGTGCCACCAGCAGAGATGCGGATACGCAGTATTTT.